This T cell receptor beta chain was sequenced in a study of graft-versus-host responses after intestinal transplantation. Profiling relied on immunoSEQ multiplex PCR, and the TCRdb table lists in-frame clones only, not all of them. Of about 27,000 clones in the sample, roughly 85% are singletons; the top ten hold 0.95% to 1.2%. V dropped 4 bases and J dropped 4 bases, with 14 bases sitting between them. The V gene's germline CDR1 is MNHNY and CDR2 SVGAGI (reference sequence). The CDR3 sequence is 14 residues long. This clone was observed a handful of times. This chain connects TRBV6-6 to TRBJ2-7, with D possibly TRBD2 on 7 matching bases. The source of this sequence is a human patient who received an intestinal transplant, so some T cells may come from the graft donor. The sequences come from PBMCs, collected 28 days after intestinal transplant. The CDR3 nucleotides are TGTGCCAGCAGTTGGTCGGGGGGCTATTACGAGCAGTACTTC. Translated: CASSWSGGYYEQYF.